This is a list of T cell receptor beta chains from one sample in a study of shared clonotypes between healthy human individuals. Data came from immunoSEQ multiplex PCR; TCRdb stores just in-frame clones and leaves some out. The sample carries about 2,500,000 clones, over 85% recorded once. The sequencing sample was made of naive CD4+ T cells sorted from blood. These receptors were collected from a man in his late teens or twenties in good health. CDR3s include the opening cysteine and the closing phenylalanine or tryptophan. The order of the fields is D gene, clone size, V gene, J gene, CDR3 protein, CDR3 DNA. A D gene is named only where the DNA matches it firmly. Rows may omit the clone size; those that give it use once, few, many or a size class.

NA	NA	TRBV7-9	TRBJ2-2	CASSLGFLEYTGELFF	TGTGCCAGCAGCTTAGGCTTCTTGGAGTACACCGGGGAGCTGTTTTTT
NA	NA	TRBV11-2	TRBJ2-7	CASSSFNEQYF	TGTGCCAGCAGCTCCTTCAACGAGCAGTACTTC
TRBD1	NA	TRBV6-6	TRBJ2-2	CAGARQGSNTGELFF	TGTGCCGGGGCGAGACAGGGTTCAAACACCGGGGAGCTGTTTTTT
NA	NA	TRBV7-6	TRBJ2-7	CASSLLGGENYEQYF	TGTGCCAGCAGCCTCCTGGGCGGTGAGAACTACGAGCAGTACTTC
NA	NA	TRBV5-1	TRBJ2-1	CASSSDTNSYNEQFF	TGCGCCAGCAGCTCTGACACTAACTCCTACAATGAGCAGTTCTTC
TRBD1	NA	TRBV19	TRBJ2-1	CASSRQGVHNEQFF	TGTGCCAGTAGTCGACAGGGGGTACACAATGAGCAGTTCTTC
TRBD2	NA	TRBV4-3	TRBJ2-5	CASSRAGSQETQYF	TGCGCCAGCAGCCGAGCGGGGTCCCAAGAGACCCAGTACTTC
TRBD1	once	TRBV28	TRBJ1-1	CASSLDRRNTEAFF	TGTGCCAGCAGTTTGGACAGGCGCAACACTGAAGCTTTCTTT
NA	once	TRBV4-3	TRBJ1-1	CASSQGLWVNTEAFF	TGCGCCAGCAGCCAAGGTCTGTGGGTGAACACTGAAGCTTTCTTT
NA	NA	TRBV21-1	TRBJ2-5	CASSKVGGSETQYF	TGTGCCAGCAGCAAAGTTGGGGGGTCGGAGACCCAGTACTTC
TRBD1	NA	TRBV7-9	TRBJ2-5	CASRRDRVSQETQYF	TGTGCCAGCAGGAGGGACAGGGTCTCTCAAGAGACCCAGTACTTC
NA	NA	TRBV7-2	TRBJ1-1	CASSAFTGPTEAFF	TGTGCCAGCAGCGCCTTTACAGGGCCCACTGAAGCTTTCTTT
NA	NA	TRBV18	TRBJ2-7	CASSVRDRFYEQYF	TGTGCCAGCTCAGTGCGGGACAGATTCTACGAGCAGTACTTC
TRBD2	NA	TRBV6-1	TRBJ2-7	CASSIGGVVNEQYF	TGTGCCAGCAGTATCGGGGGGGTTGTGAACGAGCAGTACTTC
NA	NA	TRBV5-1	TRBJ1-4	CASSLGNTAAPNEKLFF	TGCGCCAGCAGCTTGGGAAACACCGCGGCCCCTAATGAAAAACTGTTTTTT
NA	NA	TRBV5-6	TRBJ2-7	CASSSLPDRKSYEQYF	TGTGCCAGCAGCTCCCTACCGGACAGAAAATCCTACGAGCAGTACTTC
TRBD2	NA	TRBV27	TRBJ2-3	CASSLSKTSGGWADTQYF	TGTGCCAGCAGTTTATCGAAAACTAGCGGGGGTTGGGCAGATACGCAGTATTTT
NA	few	TRBV4-1	TRBJ1-5	CASRPIMGSNQPQHF	TGCGCCAGCAGACCGATCATGGGGAGCAATCAGCCCCAGCATTTT
TRBD1	NA	TRBV6-1	TRBJ2-7	CASSYQGAGYEQYF	TGTGCCAGCAGTTATCAGGGGGCGGGGTACGAGCAGTACTTC
NA	NA	TRBV6-4	TRBJ1-6	CASSPGTNNSPLHF	TGTGCCAGCAGTCCCGGGACAAATAATTCACCCCTCCACTTT
NA	NA	TRBV6-5	TRBJ2-7	CASSYGQGLTF	TGTGCCAGCAGTTACGGTCAGGGCCTCACCTTC
NA	NA	TRBV19	TRBJ2-7	CASSGGYEQYF	TGTGCCAGTTCTGGGGGGTACGAGCAGTACTTC
TRBD2	NA	TRBV5-1	TRBJ2-5	CASSLEGLAGQETQYF	TGCGCCAGCAGCTTGGAAGGGCTAGCGGGCCAAGAGACCCAGTACTTC
NA	NA	TRBV29-1	TRBJ2-1	CSADWTQKGNEQFF	TGCAGCGCCGATTGGACACAAAAGGGGAATGAGCAGTTCTTC
NA	once	TRBV5-1	TRBJ2-7	CASSLDWSYEQYF	TGCGCCAGCAGCTTGGATTGGTCCTACGAGCAGTACTTC
NA	few	TRBV4-1	TRBJ2-7	CASSQTTFYEQYF	TGCGCCAGCAGCCAGACTACCTTCTACGAGCAGTACTTC
NA	NA	TRBV29-1	TRBJ1-1	CSVERGPNEAFF	TGCAGCGTTGAGAGGGGTCCCAATGAAGCTTTCTTT
TRBD2	once	TRBV6-6	TRBJ2-1	CASSRGTSGSNEQFF	TGTGCCAGCAGCAGGGGGACTAGCGGGAGTAATGAGCAGTTCTTC
TRBD1	NA	TRBV29-1	TRBJ2-3	CSGRQGSTDTQYF	TGCAGCGGGAGACAGGGGAGCACAGATACGCAGTATTTT
NA	NA	TRBV6-1	TRBJ1-2	CASREVNYGYTF	TGTGCCAGCAGAGAGGTTAACTATGGCTACACCTTC
TRBD1	NA	TRBV5-1	TRBJ2-5	CASSFNGQGYQETQYF	TGCGCCAGCAGCTTCAATGGACAGGGGTATCAAGAGACCCAGTACTTC
NA	NA	TRBV5-1	TRBJ1-4	CASSKKPGLAEKLFF	TGCGCCAGCAGCAAAAAACCGGGTTTGGCTGAAAAACTGTTTTTT
NA	NA	TRBV2	TRBJ2-7	CASSEGGRSYEQYF	TGTGCCAGCAGTGAAGGTGGAAGGTCCTACGAGCAGTACTTC
NA	NA	TRBV5-1	TRBJ2-2	CASSLVAWNTGELFF	TGCGCCAGCAGCTTGGTTGCGTGGAACACCGGGGAGCTGTTTTTT
TRBD1	NA	TRBV7-2	TRBJ1-5	CASSPGTGGLQPQHF	TGTGCCAGCAGCCCCGGGACAGGGGGTTTGCAGCCCCAGCATTTT
NA	NA	TRBV11-2	TRBJ1-1	CASSLGVVTEAFF	TGTGCCAGCAGCTTAGGGGTGGTTACTGAAGCTTTCTTT
NA	NA	TRBV6-5	TRBJ2-7	CASSLLGAGIHEQYF	TGTGCCAGCAGCCTCCTGGGGGCAGGGATCCACGAGCAGTACTTC
TRBD1	NA	TRBV6-1	TRBJ2-7	CASSDPRGTGIMYEQYF	TGTGCCAGCAGTGACCCGCGAGGGACAGGGATCATGTACGAGCAGTACTTC
NA	few	TRBV6-1	TRBJ1-5	CASSEETGSNQPQHF	TGTGCCAGCAGTGAAGAGACTGGAAGCAATCAGCCCCAGCATTTT
NA	NA	TRBV28	TRBJ1-2	CASSELKNGYTF	TGTGCCAGCAGTGAGCTCAAAAATGGCTACACCTTC
TRBD2	NA	TRBV5-1	TRBJ2-1	CASSLLAGGGNEQFF	TGCGCCAGCAGCTTACTAGCGGGAGGTGGCAATGAGCAGTTCTTC
TRBD1	once	TRBV4-1	TRBJ1-1	CASSPPDRGPTEAFF	TGCGCCAGCAGCCCTCCAGACAGGGGGCCAACTGAAGCTTTCTTT
TRBD1	NA	TRBV6-1	TRBJ1-4	CASSPGTGFNEKLFF	TGTGCCAGCAGTCCAGGGACAGGGTTTAATGAAAAACTGTTTTTT
NA	NA	TRBV30	TRBJ2-1	CAWSVQSGRLGQFF	TGTGCCTGGAGTGTACAATCAGGGAGATTGGGGCAGTTCTTC
NA	NA	TRBV20-1	TRBJ2-1	CSASNNNEQFF	TGCAGTGCTAGTAATAACAATGAGCAGTTCTTC
NA	NA	TRBV7-9	TRBJ2-1	CASSHHSESVNEQFF	TGTGCCAGCAGTCATCATTCCGAGAGCGTCAATGAGCAGTTCTTC
NA	NA	TRBV4-3	TRBJ2-5	CASSQLGEETQYF	TGCGCCAGCAGCCAACTCGGGGAAGAGACCCAGTACTTC
TRBD2	NA	TRBV4-1	TRBJ2-5	CASSQAPSGGVQETQYF	TGCGCCAGCAGCCAAGCACCTAGCGGGGGGGTCCAAGAGACCCAGTACTTC